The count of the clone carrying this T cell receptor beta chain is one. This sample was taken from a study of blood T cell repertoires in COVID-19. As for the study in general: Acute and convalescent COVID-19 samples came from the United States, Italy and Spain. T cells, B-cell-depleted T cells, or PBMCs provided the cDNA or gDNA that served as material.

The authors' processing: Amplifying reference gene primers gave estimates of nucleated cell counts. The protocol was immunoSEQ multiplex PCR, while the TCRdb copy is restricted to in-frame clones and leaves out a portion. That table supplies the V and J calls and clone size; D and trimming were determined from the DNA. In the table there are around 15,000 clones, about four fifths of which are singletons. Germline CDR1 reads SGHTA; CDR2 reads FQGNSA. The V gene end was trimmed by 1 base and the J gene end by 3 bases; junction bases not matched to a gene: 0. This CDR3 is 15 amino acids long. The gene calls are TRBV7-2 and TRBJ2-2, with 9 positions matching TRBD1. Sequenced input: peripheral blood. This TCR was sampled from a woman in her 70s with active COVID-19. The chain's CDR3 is CASSLGTGDTGELFF. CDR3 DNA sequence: TGTGCCAGCAGCTTAGGGACAGGGGACACCGGGGAGCTGTTTTTT.